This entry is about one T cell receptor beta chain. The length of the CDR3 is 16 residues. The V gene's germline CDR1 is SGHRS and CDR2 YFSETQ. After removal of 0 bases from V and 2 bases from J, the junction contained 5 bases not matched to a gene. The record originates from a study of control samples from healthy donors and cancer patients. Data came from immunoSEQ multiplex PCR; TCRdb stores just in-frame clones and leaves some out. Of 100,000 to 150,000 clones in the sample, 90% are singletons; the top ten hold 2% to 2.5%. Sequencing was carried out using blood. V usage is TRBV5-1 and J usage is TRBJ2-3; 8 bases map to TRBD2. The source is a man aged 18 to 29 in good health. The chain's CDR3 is CASSLGPLADTDTQYF. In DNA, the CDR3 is TGCGCCAGCAGCTTGGGCCCACTAGCGGACACAGATACGCAGTATTTT.